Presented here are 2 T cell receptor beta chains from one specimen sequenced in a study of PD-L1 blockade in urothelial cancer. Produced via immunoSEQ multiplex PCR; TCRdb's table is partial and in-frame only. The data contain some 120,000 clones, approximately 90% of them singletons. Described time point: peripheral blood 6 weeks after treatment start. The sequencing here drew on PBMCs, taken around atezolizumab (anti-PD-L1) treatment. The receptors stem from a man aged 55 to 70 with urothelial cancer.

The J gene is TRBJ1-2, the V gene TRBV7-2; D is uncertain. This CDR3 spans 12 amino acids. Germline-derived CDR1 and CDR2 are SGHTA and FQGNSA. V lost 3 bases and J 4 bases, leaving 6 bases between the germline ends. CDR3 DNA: TGTGCCAGCAGCTTTTCGCGCTATGGCTACACCTTC. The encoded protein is CASSFSRYGYTF.

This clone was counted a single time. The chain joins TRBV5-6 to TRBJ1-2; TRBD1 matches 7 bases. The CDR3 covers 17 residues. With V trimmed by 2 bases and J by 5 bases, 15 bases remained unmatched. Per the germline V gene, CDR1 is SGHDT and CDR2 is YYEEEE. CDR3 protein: CASSFGLLGDSRYGYTF. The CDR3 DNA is TGTGCCAGCAGCTTTGGACTCTTAGGGGACAGCCGGTATGGCTACACCTTC. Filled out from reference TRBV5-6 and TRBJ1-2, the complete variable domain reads DAGVTQSPTHLIKTRGQQVTLRCSPKSGHDTVSWYQQALGQGPQFIFQYYEEEERQRGNFPDRFSGHQFPNYSSELNVNALLLGDSALYLCASSFGLLGDSRYGYTFGSGTRLTVV.